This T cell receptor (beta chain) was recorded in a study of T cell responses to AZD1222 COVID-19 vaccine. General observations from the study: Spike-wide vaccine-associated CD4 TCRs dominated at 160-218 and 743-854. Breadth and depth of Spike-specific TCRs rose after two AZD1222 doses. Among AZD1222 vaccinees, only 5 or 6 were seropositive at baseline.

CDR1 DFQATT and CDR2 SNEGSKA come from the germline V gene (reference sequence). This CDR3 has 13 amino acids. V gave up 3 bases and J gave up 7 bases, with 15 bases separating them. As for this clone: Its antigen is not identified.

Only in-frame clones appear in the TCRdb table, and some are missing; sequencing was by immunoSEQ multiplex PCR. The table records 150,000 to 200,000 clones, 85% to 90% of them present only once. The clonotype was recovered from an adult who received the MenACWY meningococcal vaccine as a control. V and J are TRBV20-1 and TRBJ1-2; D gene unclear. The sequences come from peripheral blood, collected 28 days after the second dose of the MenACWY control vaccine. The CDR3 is CSASRHGSGGYTF. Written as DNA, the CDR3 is TGCAGTGCTAGTAGGCACGGGAGTGGTGGCTACACCTTC.